Following are 21 T cell receptor beta chains from one sample sequenced in a study of early T cells in non-severe SARS-CoV-2 infection. TCRdb independently ran MiXCR on the 5' RACE reads; one entry per CDR3 protein. Of more than 60,000 distinct CDR3 sequences listed, roughly 9.5% are singletons. The sequenced material came from whole blood. The receptors come from an adult who was a healthcare worker with PCR-confirmed SARS-CoV-2 infection or an uninfected control (not recorded which).

This sequence joins TRBV5-1 and TRBJ2-6; no definite D call. The CDR3 spans 15 residues. The germline CDR1 and CDR2 sequences are SGHRS and YFSETQ. V was clipped by 4 bases and J by 1 base, with 9 bases between them. CDR3 protein: CASSESSSGANVLTF. CDR3 sequence (DNA): TGCGCCAGCAGCGAAAGCTCTTCTGGGGCCAACGTCCTGACTTTC.

The CDR3 DNA reads as TGTGCCTGGAGTCCCCGGGGAGGCGACAATCAGCCCCAGCATTTT. Translated: CAWSPRGGDNQPQHF. This rearrangement joins TRBV30 to TRBJ1-5; the D is unclear. The germline V gene has CDR1 GTSNPN and CDR2 SVGIG (reference sequence). The V and J ends lost 2 bases and 3 bases respectively, with 14 bases between them. The CDR3 has 15 residues.

This clonotype was counted at least ten times. V usage is TRBV29-1 and J usage is TRBJ2-1, with D perhaps matching TRBD1 (6 bases). CDR1 and CDR2 from the germline V gene are SQVTM and ANQGSEA. V gave up 6 bases and J gave up 4 bases, with 7 bases separating them. The CDR3 is 11 amino acids. CDR3: CSVDSYNEQFF. CDR3 in DNA: TGCAGCGTGGACAGTTACAATGAGCAGTTCTTC.

This clonotype was observed many times. CDR3 bases: TGCAGTGCCCCGACGGGGGCGGGTAAGGAGCAGTTCTTC. Translating it yields CSAPTGAGKEQFF. This chain joins TRBV20-1 and TRBJ2-1; TRBD1 or TRBD2 may be the D gene (6 bases each). Trimming took off 6 bases at V and 10 bases at J, with 19 bases between the two ends. This CDR3 contains 13 residues. CDR1 is DFQATT and CDR2 is SNEGSKA in the germline V gene (reference sequence).

This clonotype has only a few counts. The rearrangement joins TRBV5-8 to TRBJ1-6; possibly TRBD1 for D (5 bases). The V and J ends lost 0 bases and 12 bases respectively, with 13 bases between them. The CDR3 runs to 14 residues. The germline gives CDR1 SGHTS, CDR2 YDEGEE. The CDR3, as DNA: TGTGCCAGCAGCTTGGCCCGGGGCGGCGAACCCCTCCACTTT. The encoded protein is CASSLARGGEPLHF.

As for this clonotype: At one of its ends the junction is not consistent with the germline gene, which may arise from a read error. The chain is built from TRBV5-1 and TRBJ2-7; TRBD1 agrees at 7 bases. CDR3 length: 15 residues. Germline V gives CDR1 SGHRS, CDR2 YFSETQ. In nucleotides, the CDR3 is TGCGCCAGCAGCATCCGGGACAGCAGCTCCAACGAGCAGTACTTC. Amino acid sequence: CASSIRDSSSNEQYF.

This clonotype was picked up a small number of times. This chain connects TRBV27 to TRBJ2-1; D perhaps matches TRBD1 (6 bases). Trimming took off 2 bases at V and 4 bases at J, with 12 bases between the two ends. CDR3 size: 15 residues. Germline-derived CDR1 and CDR2 are MNHEY and SMNVEV (reference sequence). DNA of the CDR3: TGTGCCAGCAGTTTACTATCCGGGACATACAATGAGCAGTTCTTC. It yields the protein CASSLLSGTYNEQFF.

This clonotype was seen ten or more times. The gene calls are TRBV18 and TRBJ1-5, with 9 nucleotides matching TRBD1. The CDR3 spans 15 residues. After removal of 4 bases from V and 7 bases from J, the junction contained 8 bases not matched to a gene. Germline CDR1 is KGHSH and CDR2 is LQKENI. CDR3 sequence reads: CASSLTTGQGQPQHF. DNA for the CDR3: TGTGCCAGCTCACTAACGACGGGACAGGGACAGCCCCAGCATTTT.

This clonotype has a handful of counts. This sequence joins TRBV29-1 and TRBJ2-2, with D perhaps matching TRBD2 (5 bases). Germline-derived CDR1 and CDR2 are SQVTM and ANQGSEA. This CDR3 has 15 residues. The ends were cut back, 4 bases at V and 0 bases at J, with 12 bases in the middle. CDR3 loop: CSVVPMGANTGELFF. As DNA, the CDR3 is TGCAGCGTTGTCCCCATGGGAGCGAACACCGGGGAGCTGTTTTTT.

The genes are TRBV7-3 and TRBJ2-2; D is uncertain. V dropped 2 bases and J dropped 6 bases, with 7 bases sitting between them. Germline-derived CDR1 and CDR2 are SGHTA and FQGTGA. This CDR3 comprises 13 residues. The CDR3: CASSLPPSGELFF. The CDR3 DNA follows: TGTGCCAGCAGCTTACCCCCATCCGGGGAGCTGTTTTTT.

The CDR3 protein is CASQSGNTYEQYF. The CDR3 nucleotides read TGTGCCAGCCAGAGCGGGAACACCTACGAGCAGTACTTC. The genes are TRBV2 and TRBJ2-7; TRBD2 aligns across 7 bases. In germline, CDR1 is SNHLY, CDR2 FYNNEI. The V gene end was trimmed by 8 bases and the J gene end by 2 bases; junction bases not matched to a gene: 6. The CDR3 extends over 13 amino acids. Full variable domain (outside the CDR3, taken from reference TRBV2 and TRBJ2-7): EPEVTQTPSHQVTQMGQEVILRCVPISNHLYFYWYRQILGQKVEFLVSFYNNEISEKSEIFDDQFSVERPDGSNFTLKIRSTKLEDSAMYFCASQSGNTYEQYFGPGTRLTVT.

The chain uses TRBV20-1 and TRBJ1-6; a weak D match, TRBD1 (5 bases). CDR1 DFQATT and CDR2 SNEGSKA come from the germline V gene (reference sequence). Between the trimmed V and J ends, which lost 8 bases and 8 bases, there was a span of 22 bases. There are 15 residues in the CDR3. The CDR3 DNA is TGCAGTTCAAGACAGACTCTTGATGGTGATTCACCCCTCCACTTT. As protein: CSSRQTLDGDSPLHF.

In its sample, this clonotype was seen a few times. This chain connects TRBV5-1 to TRBJ2-1, with D possibly matching TRBD2 (6 bases). The CDR3 consists of 15 residues. Germline V gene data show CDR1 as SGHRS and CDR2 as YFSETQ. V was clipped by 3 bases and J by 8 bases, with 18 bases between them. This CDR3 reads CASSWAGLPPHEQFF. DNA for the CDR3: TGCGCCAGCAGCTGGGCGGGACTGCCGCCCCATGAGCAGTTCTTC.

At least ten counts were recorded for this clonotype. CDR3 bases: TGCAGCGCCTTGGGACAGTCCTACGAGCAGTACTTC. Translating gives CSALGQSYEQYF. The genes are TRBV29-1 and TRBJ2-7; 7 nucleotides agree with TRBD1. Germline loops: CDR1 SQVTM, CDR2 ANQGSEA. The V and J ends lost 7 bases and 1 base, in that order; junction bases with no gene match: 4. The CDR3 spans 12 residues.

This clonotype was recorded many times. This chain uses TRBV3-1 with TRBJ2-3, with 7 positions matching TRBD2. J gave up 7 bases and V 5 bases, and 6 bases lay outside the gene matches. Per the germline V gene, CDR1 is LGHDT and CDR2 is YNNKEL (reference sequence). The CDR3 is made up of 13 amino acids. CDR3 DNA sequence: TGTGCCAGCAGCGGGACTACGTCCTATACGCAGTATTTT. Protein product: CASSGTTSYTQYF.

The gene calls are TRBV10-3 and TRBJ2-3; 7 bases line up with TRBD2. Germline assignment: CDR1 ENHRY and CDR2 SYGVKD. There are 18 residues in the CDR3. The V and J ends lost 2 bases and 0 bases, in that order; junction bases with no gene match: 11. CDR3 nucleotides: TGTGCCATCAGTGAGCGGGCGGGAGCCCCCGTTAGCACAGATACGCAGTATTTT. Amino acid sequence: CAISERAGAPVSTDTQYF.

This sequence joins TRBV7-9 and TRBJ2-3; the D is unclear. The germline V and J ends were trimmed by 8 bases and 4 bases, with 16 bases remaining between them. Germline CDR1 and CDR2: SEHNR and FQNEAQ (reference sequence). This CDR3 spans 14 amino acids. CDR3 protein: CASGRPWFADTQYF. Here the CDR3 DNA reads TGTGCCAGCGGACGGCCCTGGTTCGCAGATACGCAGTATTTT.

The chain carries TRBV21-1 and TRBJ1-2. TRBV21-1 is a known pseudogene. The length of the CDR3 is 9 residues. CDR3 nucleotides: TGTGCCAGACCAGGAGGCTACACCTTC. Residues: CARPGGYTF.

J is TRBJ2-3 and V is TRBV20-1; TRBD2 agrees at 9 bases. The V gene's germline CDR1 is DFQATT and CDR2 SNEGSKA (reference sequence). The CDR3 is 15 amino acids. The V gene end was trimmed by 4 bases and the J gene end by 2 bases; junction bases not matched to a gene: 7. CDR3 protein: CSAIRLAVVTDTQYF. The CDR3 DNA reads as TGCAGTGCTATCAGACTAGCGGTGGTCACAGATACGCAGTATTTT.

In this sample, this clonotype turned up many times. This chain connects TRBV7-8 to TRBJ1-6; 9 bases match TRBD1. The length of the CDR3 is 14 residues. V lost 5 bases to trimming and J lost 7 bases; unmatched junction nucleotides: 3. Germline CDR1 and CDR2: SGHVS and FQNEAQ. The CDR3 loop reads CASSVGQGNSPLHF. The CDR3, as DNA: TGTGCCAGCAGCGTCGGACAGGGGAATTCACCCCTCCACTTT.

This clonotype was seen at least ten times. The rearrangement joins TRBV5-1 to TRBJ2-1; maybe TRBD2 (6 bases). This CDR3 region has 16 residues. V was clipped by 4 bases and J by 4 bases, with 18 bases between them. Germline CDR1 reads SGHRS; CDR2 reads YFSETQ. CDR3 sequence: CASSLGRGLMYNEQFF. The CDR3 region has the DNA TGCGCCAGCAGCCTGGGAAGGGGACTCATGTACAATGAGCAGTTCTTC.